This T cell receptor beta chain comes out of a study of T cells in localized non-small cell lung cancer. Study-wide results and caveats: Adjacent lung was found to contain a median around 56 of the top 100 tumor clones. Heterogeneity stays possible, as sequencing covered only one tumor region.

With 10 bases clipped from V and 1 base from J, the junction kept 11 bases outside the gene matches. Germline CDR1 is MNHNS and CDR2 is SASEGT. This CDR3 is 15 amino acids long. Remarks on this clone: Antigen: not known.

Clones were sequenced by immunoSEQ multiplex PCR, and TCRdb holds only the in-frame ones, with some missing. The repertoire has around 40,000 clones, approximately 90% of them found once; the top ten carry 6.5% to 9%. This sequence originates from a woman between 18 and 55 years old with stage III lung adenocarcinoma. The chain links TRBV6-1 to TRBJ1-1; the match to TRBD1 covers 8 bases. The material was peripheral blood, obtained before any cancer treatment. CDR3 coding DNA: TGTGCCACCAGACCGAACAGGGGGGGGAACACTGAAGCTTTCTTT. Translating gives CATRPNRGGNTEAFF.